What follows are 26 T cell receptor beta chains derived from one specimen sequenced in a study of HIV-infected patients and healthy controls. Alpha and beta constant-region primers primed reverse transcription of approximately 0.55 ug RNA. Separate chain-specific third strand synthesis with multiplexing indices produced the alpha and beta libraries. TCRdb recomputed calls from the 5' RACE reads with MiXCR, one row per CDR3 protein. The sample has 5,700 or so distinct CDR3 sequences, 8.8% seen once. Follow-up blood was drawn about 14 weeks, roughly three months, after antiretroviral therapy began. All unsorted peripheral T cells were captured because whole blood was used without fractionation. Sequenced material: blood, taken during antiretroviral therapy. The receptor set was obtained from an adult with HIV infection.

Judged by abundance, this clonotype is medium-sized (0.01 to 0.1%). The chain is built from TRBV2 and TRBJ1-1; no definite D call. V shed 6 bases and J shed 1 base, with 12 bases lying between them. CDR1 and CDR2 from the germline V gene are SNHLY and FYNNEI. This CDR3 has 14 residues. Written as DNA, the CDR3 is TGTGCCAGCAGCCCCGGTAGGACGAACACTGAAGCTTTCTTT. This encodes CASSPGRTNTEAFF.

The V gene is TRBV5-4, the J gene TRBJ2-2; D perhaps matches TRBD1 (6 bases). This CDR3 spans 14 amino acids. Between the trimmed V and J ends, which lost 2 bases and 4 bases, there was a span of 9 bases. CDR1 and CDR2 from the germline V gene are SGHNT and YYREEE (reference sequence). This chain's CDR3 is CASSFRGGTGELFF. The CDR3 nucleotides read TGTGCCAGCAGCTTTAGAGGGGGCACCGGGGAGCTGTTTTTT.

This clonotype is termed medium-sized (0.01 to 0.1%). The J gene is TRBJ1-2, the V gene TRBV19; D possibly corresponds to TRBD1 (5 bases). Per germline, CDR1 LNHDA and CDR2 SQIVND (reference sequence). With 0 bases removed from V and 5 bases from J, the gap between germline ends came to 16 bases. This CDR3 is built from 16 residues. CDR3 nucleotides: TGTGCCAGTAGTATAGATGTGGCGTCAGGGAGATATGGCTACACCTTC. It yields the protein CASSIDVASGRYGYTF.

This clonotype was detected ten times or more. The chain recombines TRBV28 with TRBJ2-7; 9 nucleotides agree with TRBD2. Germline CDR1 reads MDHEN; CDR2 reads SYDVKM. The trim removed 6 bases at V and 0 bases at J, leaving 12 bases unmatched. The CDR3 runs 17 residues. Here the CDR3 DNA reads TGTGCCAGCAGCACCCTCGTGATTAGCGGGAGCTCCTACGAGCAGTACTTC. Residues: CASSTLVISGSSYEQYF.

This clonotype was found a few times. The genes are TRBV20-1 and TRBJ2-2; D not resolved. Germline-derived CDR1 and CDR2 are DFQATT and SNEGSKA (reference sequence). The CDR3 is 15 amino acids. Between the trimmed V and J ends, which lost 1 base and 0 bases, there was a span of 9 bases. The CDR3 region is CSARVDEANTGELFF. The DNA of the CDR3 is TGCAGTGCTAGAGTGGACGAAGCGAACACCGGGGAGCTGTTTTTT.

Sample share makes this clonotype medium-sized. Here the CDR3 DNA reads TGCAGCGTCGCTCAGGGCTACGAGCAGTACTTC. Translation: CSVAQGYEQYF. The chain links TRBV29-1 to TRBJ2-7; a possible D gene is TRBD1 (5 bases). Trimming took off 6 bases at V and 3 bases at J, with 9 bases between the two ends. The V gene's germline CDR1 is SQVTM and CDR2 ANQGSEA. The CDR3 spans 11 residues.

This clonotype is medium-sized in the sample. CDR3 DNA sequence: TGCAGCGCCCGAGACCCCAACAGGGGTCAAGAGACCCAGTACTTC. Residues: CSARDPNRGQETQYF. The chain recombines TRBV29-1 with TRBJ2-5, with TRBD1 matching 7 bases. The V gene's germline CDR1 is SQVTM and CDR2 ANQGSEA. The length of the CDR3 is 15 residues. J lost 2 bases, V lost 7 bases, and 13 bases had no gene match.

This clonotype was recorded many times. The rearrangement joins TRBV28 to TRBJ1-4, with TRBD1 identical over 7 bases. This CDR3 spans 15 amino acids. Looked up from germline, CDR1 is MDHEN and CDR2 is SYDVKM. The V and J ends lost 6 bases and 7 bases, in that order; junction bases with no gene match: 11. The CDR3 region has the DNA TGTGCCAGCAGGGGCCAGAGGGGGCGTGTTGAAAAACTGTTTTTT. Amino acid sequence: CASRGQRGRVEKLFF.

The CDR3 protein is CASSMGTGTSVNEQFF. CDR3 sequence (DNA): TGTGCCAGTAGTATGGGTACCGGGACTAGCGTCAATGAGCAGTTCTTC. This chain joins TRBV19 and TRBJ2-1; TRBD2 matches at 10 bases. Germline assignment: CDR1 LNHDA and CDR2 SQIVND (reference sequence). The CDR3 is 16 amino acids. V gave up 3 bases and J gave up 6 bases; unmatched junction bases: 8.

This clonotype was detected a few times. V gene TRBV24-1 combines with J gene TRBJ2-3; TRBD1 aligns across 10 bases. CDR1 is KGHDR and CDR2 is SFDVKD in the germline V gene. V lost 9 bases, J lost 2 bases, and 1 base stayed unmatched. The CDR3 contains 13 residues. CDR3 DNA sequence: TGTGCCACCGGGACAGGGGACACAGATACGCAGTATTTT. Its protein product is CATGTGDTDTQYF.

Ten or more counts support this clonotype. The chain carries TRBV7-2 and TRBJ1-5; D is perhaps TRBD1 (5 bases). Germline V gene lookup returns CDR1 SGHTA and CDR2 FQGNSA. The CDR3 totals 15 residues. Trimming took 1 base from V and 0 from J, leaving 7 bases between them. The CDR3 nucleotides are TGTGCCAGCAGCTTAGGACAGTTTAGCAATCAGCCCCAGCATTTT. It encodes CASSLGQFSNQPQHF.

J is TRBJ2-5 and V is TRBV19; a possible D gene is TRBD1 (6 bases). Trimming removed 5 bases from V and 5 bases from J, with 12 bases in between. Germline V gene data show CDR1 as LNHDA and CDR2 as SQIVND (reference sequence). The CDR3 has 13 amino acids. As DNA, the CDR3 is TGTGCCAGTAGTGCACAGGGATGGGAGACCCAGTACTTC. It is translated as CASSAQGWETQYF.

This clonotype was counted many times. This chain uses TRBV7-8 with TRBJ1-5, with 10 bases that match TRBD1. The CDR3 totals 16 residues. In germline, CDR1 is SGHVS, CDR2 FQNEAQ. The J segment lost 9 bases and the V segment lost 2 bases, leaving 10 bases of the junction unmatched. The CDR3 DNA sequence: TGTGCCAGCAGCTTAAGGGACAGGGGACGAATATGGCCCCAGCATTTT. This encodes CASSLRDRGRIWPQHF.

The chain combines TRBV19 with TRBJ1-5; 9 nucleotides match TRBD1. The CDR3 runs 13 residues. J gave up 5 bases and V 8 bases, and 4 bases lay outside the gene matches. The V gene's germline CDR1 is LNHDA and CDR2 SQIVND (reference sequence). The CDR3 region is CASGRQGDQPQHF. The CDR3 DNA is TGTGCCAGTGGAAGACAGGGGGATCAGCCCCAGCATTTT.

This clonotype has a count of ten or more. This chain uses TRBV29-1 with TRBJ2-3; weak D call: TRBD2 (6 bases). Trimming cost V 7 bases and J 5 bases, with 13 bases left between them. Germline V gives CDR1 SQVTM, CDR2 ANQGSEA. The CDR3 consists of 12 residues. The chain's CDR3 is CSATDGGDTQYF. For the CDR3, the DNA is TGCAGCGCTACGGACGGGGGAGATACGCAGTATTTT.

In its sample, this clonotype ranks as medium-sized. The CDR3 DNA is TGTGCCAGCAGCTCGGGACGGCACAATCAGCCCCAGCATTTT. Its protein is CASSSGRHNQPQHF. V usage is TRBV5-6 and J usage is TRBJ1-5, with D perhaps matching TRBD1 (5 bases). Trimming stripped 3 bases from V and 3 bases from J, with 10 bases between. This CDR3 comprises 14 residues. Germline lookup yields CDR1 SGHDT and CDR2 YYEEEE.

In the case of this clonotype: Because the CDR3 is missing its conserved closing phenylalanine or tryptophan, this is likely a read error. The J gene is TRBJ2-7, the V gene TRBV24-1; 8 nucleotides agree with TRBD2. Trimming at V came to 2 bases and at J to 0 bases, leaving 11 bases not matched to a gene. The CDR3 length is 18 residues. In germline, CDR1 is KGHDR, CDR2 SFDVKD. Here the CDR3 reads CATSDSRLTSDSSYEQYS. In nucleotides, the CDR3 is TGTGCCACCAGTGATTCGAGATTGACTAGCGACAGCTCCTACGAGCAGTACTCC.

The chain carries TRBV28 and TRBJ2-3, with TRBD1 identical over 8 bases. Germline V gene data show CDR1 as MDHEN and CDR2 as SYDVKM. The CDR3 spans 16 residues. Trimming removed 4 bases from V and 3 bases from J; junction bases left unmatched: 9. In DNA form, the CDR3 reads TGTGCCAGCAGTTATGGGACAGGTATTTGGACAGATACGCAGTATTTT. As protein: CASSYGTGIWTDTQYF.

This clonotype was counted at least ten times. The chain carries TRBV28 and TRBJ2-2; a possible D gene is TRBD1 (6 bases). The V end was cut by 3 bases, the J end by 9 bases, with 8 bases between. From germline, CDR1 is MDHEN and CDR2 SYDVKM. The CDR3 is 12 residues long. For the CDR3, the DNA is TGTGCCAGCAGTTTCAGGGGCCGGGAGCTGTTTTTT. Translated: CASSFRGRELFF. Combining the CDR3 with reference TRBV28 and TRBJ2-2 gives the whole variable domain DVKVTQSSRYLVKRTGEKVFLECVQDMDHENMFWYRQDPGLGLRLIYFSYDVKMKEKGDIPEGYSVSREKKERFSLILESASTNQTSMYLCASSFRGRELFFGEGSRLTVL.

This clonotype turned up a few times. This rearrangement joins TRBV6-5 to TRBJ1-5, with D possibly matching TRBD1 (5 bases). The CDR3 sequence is 14 residues long. V was trimmed by 6 bases and J by 4 bases, leaving 13 bases between them. Germline V gives CDR1 MNHEY, CDR2 SVGAGI. The CDR3 loop is CASRRGTANQPQHF. CDR3 sequence (DNA): TGTGCCAGCAGACGCGGGACTGCAAATCAGCCCCAGCATTTT.

This clonotype is medium-sized by share. The V call is TRBV4-2, the J call TRBJ2-7; the D gene could be TRBD1 or TRBD2 (5 bases each). Germline V CDR1 and CDR2: LGHNA, YNFKEQ. This CDR3 has 16 residues. V was trimmed by 0 bases and J by 0 bases, leaving 12 bases between them. CDR3 nucleotide sequence: TGTGCCAGCAGCCAAGACGGGCCAGGGAGCTCCTACGAGCAGTACTTC. It specifies CASSQDGPGSSYEQYF.

By share, this clonotype counts as medium-sized. The genes are TRBV5-1 and TRBJ1-1, with a weak D call TRBD1 (6 bases). The ends were cut back, 4 bases at V and 3 bases at J, with 16 bases in the middle. The CDR3 totals 15 residues. CDR1 and CDR2 (germline): SGHRS, YFSETQ. The DNA of the CDR3 is TGCGCCAGCAGCCAAGTAACTTCAGGGGACACTGAAGCTTTCTTT. Amino acid sequence: CASSQVTSGDTEAFF.

By sample share, this clonotype is medium-sized. The rearrangement joins TRBV11-2 to TRBJ2-3; D ambiguous. V dropped 2 bases and J dropped 9 bases, with 18 bases sitting between them. The CDR3 spans 15 residues. The germline V gene has CDR1 SGHAT and CDR2 FQNNGV. DNA for the CDR3: TGTGCCAGCAGCTTACAATTTGGCGTTACCGGGACGCAGTATTTT. This gives the protein CASSLQFGVTGTQYF.

This clonotype has a count of ten or more. The rearrangement links TRBV6-5 to TRBJ2-3; D is possibly TRBD1 (5 bases). Germline V gives CDR1 MNHEY, CDR2 SVGAGI. Trimming cost V 4 bases and J 1 base, with 9 bases left between them. The CDR3 contains 14 residues. CDR3 DNA sequence: TGTGCCAGCAGTTGGGGCAGGGGCACAGATACGCAGTATTTT. Translating it yields CASSWGRGTDTQYF.

Sample share makes this clonotype medium-sized. The chain carries TRBV29-1 and TRBJ1-1, with D possibly matching TRBD1 (5 bases). The V end was cut by 6 bases, the J end by 4 bases, with 12 bases between. CDR3 length: 12 amino acids. Germline-derived CDR1 and CDR2 are SQVTM and ANQGSEA. The CDR3 here is CSVFGTLTEAFF. DNA for the CDR3: TGCAGCGTGTTTGGGACTCTCACTGAAGCTTTCTTT.

This clonotype appeared many times. Here the CDR3 reads CSAPIAGDFEQFF. CDR3 coding DNA: TGCAGTGCTCCTATAGCGGGAGACTTTGAGCAGTTCTTC. The chain carries TRBV20-1 and TRBJ2-1; 9 bases line up with TRBD2. The germline V gene encodes CDR1 DFQATT and CDR2 SNEGSKA (reference sequence). This CDR3 region has 13 residues. The junction had 8 bases not matched to a gene; V was cut back by 5 bases and J by 9 bases.